What follows are 2 T cell receptor beta chains derived from one specimen sequenced in a study of shared clonotypes between healthy human individuals (dated by TCRdb to between 2020 and 2021). The library relied on the immunoSEQ multiplex PCR assay. In TCRdb, the immuneACCESS table is reduced to in-frame sequences with V and J assigned. These tables do not hold every clone; where another copy was compared, an unresolved V gene accounts for under half, and the others remain unexplained. The sample table holds a few million clones, of which approximately 90% were seen once. The ten most abundant clones make up roughly 0.15% of the sample. Sequencing was done on a sample of naive CD4+ T cells sorted from blood. The cell subset or site label here, explained by the study, means: CD45RA+ positively selected. These receptors all stem from a man aged 18 to 35 in good health.

The chain joins TRBV19 to TRBJ2-5; 9 bases agree with TRBD2. The CDR3 loop spans 16 amino acids. Unmatched junction bases numbered 5, after V lost 1 base and J lost 2 bases. Germline CDR1 and CDR2: LNHDA and SQIVND (reference sequence). CDR3 in DNA: TGTGCCAGTAGTATAGGGGGAGCGGGAGGACAAGAGACCCAGTACTTC. This codes for CASSIGGAGGQETQYF.

The J gene is TRBJ2-5, the V gene TRBV25-1; 7 nucleotides match TRBD1. J lost 2 bases, V lost 2 bases, and 8 bases had no gene match. The CDR3 length is 16 residues. In germline, CDR1 is MGHDK, CDR2 SYGVNS. The CDR3 nucleotides are TGTGCCAGCAGTGAAGGGAAAGGGACAGTTCAAGAGACCCAGTACTTC. Its protein product is CASSEGKGTVQETQYF. Based on the CDR3 plus reference TRBV25-1 and TRBJ2-5, the full variable domain is EADIYQTPRYLVIGTGKKITLECSQTMGHDKMYWYQQDPGMELHLIHYSYGVNSTEKGDLSSESTVSRIRTEHFPLTLESARPSHTSQYLCASSEGKGTVQETQYFGPGTRLLVL.